This TCR beta chain stems from a study of T cells in Graves' hyperthyroidism and ophthalmopathy. From RNA transcripts, TCR beta CDR3 regions were amplified. The TCR CDR3 was amplified in a first-round RT-PCR using the HTBI primer set. TCRdb ran MiXCR on the multiplex PCR reads and lists one entry per CDR3 protein. This table has 250,000 to 300,000 distinct CDR3 sequences, approximately 19% appearing once. The germline CDR1 and CDR2 sequences are MNHEY and SVGEGT. Trimming took 0 bases from V and 5 from J; bases not matched to a gene: 5. The CDR3 runs 15 residues. The sample taken for sequencing was blood. This clonotype was obtained from a man between 45 and 60 years old with Graves' ophthalmopathy. V gene TRBV6-2 or TRBV6-3 combines with J gene TRBJ2-7; 9 bases are shared with TRBD2. CDR3 DNA sequence: TGTGCCAGCAGTTACTCGATCGCGGGAGGGCACGAGCAGTACTTC. Translated: CASSYSIAGGHEQYF.